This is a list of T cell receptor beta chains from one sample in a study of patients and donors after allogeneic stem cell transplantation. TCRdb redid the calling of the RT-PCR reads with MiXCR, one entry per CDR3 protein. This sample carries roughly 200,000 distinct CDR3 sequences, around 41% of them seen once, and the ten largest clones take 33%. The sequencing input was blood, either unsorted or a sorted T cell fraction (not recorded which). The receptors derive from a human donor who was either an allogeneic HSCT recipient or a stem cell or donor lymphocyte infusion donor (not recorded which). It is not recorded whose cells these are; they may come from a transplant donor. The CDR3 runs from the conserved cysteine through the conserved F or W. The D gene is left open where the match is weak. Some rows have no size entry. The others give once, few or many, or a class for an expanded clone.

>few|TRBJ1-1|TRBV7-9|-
CASSFYDTEAFF
TGTGCCAGCAGCTTTTACGACACTGAAGCTTTCTTT
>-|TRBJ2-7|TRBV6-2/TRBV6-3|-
CASSYDHQAPYTSSYEQYF
TGTGCCAGCAGTTACGACCACCAAGCCCCTTATACCTCCTCCTACGAGCAGTACTTC
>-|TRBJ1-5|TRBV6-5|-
CASSYGTRGQPQHF
TGTGCCAGCAGTTACGGGACCCGGGGGCAGCCCCAGCATTTT
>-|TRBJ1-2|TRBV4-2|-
CASSQARDTYYGYTF
TGTGCCAGCAGCCAAGCCAGGGACACCTACTATGGCTACACCTTC
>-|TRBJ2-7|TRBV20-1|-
CSANGEGLPYEQYF
TGCAGTGCTAACGGAGAGGGGCTGCCCTACGAGCAGTACTTC
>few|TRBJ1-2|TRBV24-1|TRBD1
CATSPGTDYGYTF
TGTGCCACCTCTCCCGGGACAGACTATGGCTACACCTTC
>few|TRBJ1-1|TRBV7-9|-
CASSSDLVGAEAFF
TGTGCCAGCAGCTCCGACCTAGTGGGCGCTGAAGCTTTCTTT
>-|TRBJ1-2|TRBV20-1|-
CSAQQGGYTF
TGCAGTGCTCAACAGGGTGGCTACACCTTC
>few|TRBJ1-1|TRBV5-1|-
CASNWGGWGNTEAFF
TGCGCCAGCAACTGGGGAGGGTGGGGGAACACTGAAGCTTTCTTT
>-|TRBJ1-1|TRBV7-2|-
CASSLGGVGTEAFF
TGTGCCAGCAGCTTAGGGGGAGTGGGCACTGAAGCTTTCTTT
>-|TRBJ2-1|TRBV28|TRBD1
CASSLDRGAYNEQFF
TGTGCCAGCAGTCTCGACAGGGGGGCCTACAATGAGCAGTTCTTC
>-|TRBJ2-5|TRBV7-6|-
CASSIKHQETQYF
TGTGCCAGCAGCATAAAACATCAAGAGACCCAGTACTTC
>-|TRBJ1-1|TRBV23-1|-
CASSQSQGGAVNTEAFF
TGCGCCAGCAGTCAATCCCAGGGTGGCGCGGTGAACACTGAAGCTTTCTTT
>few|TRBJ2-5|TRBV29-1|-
CSVEGETQYF
TGCAGCGTTGAGGGGGAGACCCAGTACTTC